This entry lists 29 T cell receptor beta chains sequenced from one sample in a study of shared clonotypes between healthy human individuals. Profiled with immunoSEQ multiplex PCR; TCRdb holds only in-frame clones, not every one. The repertoire holds 2 million to 2.5 million clones, with about 92% as singletons. Sample: naive CD4+ T cells from PBMCs. Subset specified: CD45RA+ positively selected. These receptors were obtained from a man between 18 and 35 years old in good health. Some clones in this sample may be carry-over from other donors' samples.

The chain couples TRBV27 to TRBJ2-2, with TRBD2 matching over 14 bases. The germline CDR1 and CDR2 sequences are MNHEY and SMNVEV (reference sequence). V lost 8 bases, J lost 0 bases, and 8 bases stayed unmatched. CDR3 length: 18 residues. The CDR3 DNA is TGTGCCAGCTTTCGGGGACTAGCGGGGGCTGCGAACACCGGGGAGCTGTTTTTT. Protein product: CASFRGLAGAANTGELFF.

The CDR3 here is CASSPGVPENNEQFF. CDR3 DNA: TGTGCCAGCAGCCCGGGGGTACCTGAAAACAATGAGCAGTTCTTC. The genes are TRBV14 and TRBJ2-1; weak D call: TRBD2 (6 bases). The CDR3 runs to 15 residues. Looked up from germline, CDR1 is SGHDN and CDR2 is FVKESK. Trimming cost V 4 bases and J 5 bases, with 15 bases left between them.

This chain joins TRBV23-1 and TRBJ1-1, with a weak D call TRBD1 (6 bases). TRBV23-1 is recorded as an ORF, its role being uncertain. The length of the CDR3 is 17 residues. The ends were cut back, 2 bases at V and 13 bases at J, with 29 bases in the middle. The CDR3 protein is CASSQPPTRPDSIQGFF. In DNA, the CDR3 is TGCGCCAGCAGTCAACCGCCCACAAGACCGGACAGCATCCAAGGTTTCTTT.

The rearrangement links TRBV5-8 to TRBJ1-4, with TRBD1 as a possible D gene (5 bases). Germline V gene lookup returns CDR1 SGHTS and CDR2 YDEGEE. The CDR3 is 16 residues long. V was pared by 0 bases and J by 4 bases, with 13 bases between. CDR3 nucleotide sequence: TGTGCCAGCAGCTTGGGTGGAGGGACCCATAATGAAAAACTGTTTTTT. Translated: CASSLGGGTHNEKLFF.

The V and J genes are TRBV6-1 and TRBJ2-5; D is possibly TRBD2 (8 bases). The CDR3 loop spans 18 amino acids. Trimming stripped 1 base from V and 5 bases from J, with 23 bases between. Per the germline V gene, CDR1 is MNHNS and CDR2 is SASEGT. The CDR3 reads CASSEGYRGAGVTETQYF. DNA for the CDR3: TGTGCCAGCAGTGAAGGCTACAGGGGAGCGGGAGTAACCGAGACCCAGTACTTC.

The CDR3: CASSAGTHNEQFF. DNA of the CDR3: TGTGCCAGCAGCGCAGGGACCCACAATGAGCAGTTCTTC. The rearrangement links TRBV9 to TRBJ2-1; D tentatively reads TRBD1 or TRBD2 (5 bases each). Germline V gene lookup returns CDR1 SGDLS and CDR2 YYNGEE. There are 13 residues in the CDR3. The V and J ends lost 3 bases and 5 bases respectively, with 9 bases between them. The variable domain in full, with the rest retrieved from reference TRBV9 and TRBJ2-1, is DSGVTQTPKHLITATGQRVTLRCSPRSGDLSVYWYQQSLDQGLQFLIQYYNGEERAKGNILERFSAQQFPDLHSELNLSSLELGDSALYFCASSAGTHNEQFFGPGTRLTVL.

The chain uses TRBV29-1 and TRBJ2-5, with TRBD1 matching 8 bases. The J segment lost 5 bases and the V segment lost 5 bases, leaving 1 base of the junction unmatched. This CDR3 region has 11 residues. From germline, CDR1 is SQVTM and CDR2 ANQGSEA. The CDR3 DNA reads as TGCAGCGTTCGGACAGGGGAGACCCAGTACTTC. Amino acid sequence: CSVRTGETQYF.

The CDR3 DNA sequence: TGTGCCAGCTCACGGCAGGGGGAACGAACCGGGGAGCTGTTTTTT. Translation gives CASSRQGERTGELFF. J is TRBJ2-2 and V is TRBV18; the match to TRBD1 covers 7 bases. The CDR3 covers 15 residues. The V gene end was trimmed by 4 bases and the J gene end by 5 bases; junction bases not matched to a gene: 7. The germline CDR1 and CDR2 sequences are KGHSH and LQKENI.

This chain links TRBV28 with TRBJ1-3; D not certain. Per the germline V gene, CDR1 is MDHEN and CDR2 is SYDVKM. Trimming stripped 3 bases from V and 0 bases from J, with 12 bases between. The CDR3 covers 16 residues. The CDR3 sequence is CASSLGSLSSGNTIYF. In DNA, the CDR3 is TGTGCCAGCAGTTTGGGTTCGTTAAGCTCTGGAAACACCATATATTTT.

V is TRBV28 and J is TRBJ1-2; 8 positions agree with TRBD1. The J segment lost 3 bases and the V segment lost 10 bases, leaving 4 bases of the junction unmatched. CDR3 size: 12 residues. The V gene's germline CDR1 is MDHEN and CDR2 SYDVKM. The CDR3 spells CAITDRDYGYTF. The DNA of the CDR3 is TGTGCCATCACGGACAGGGACTATGGCTACACCTTC.

CDR3 sequence reads: CSARDRGSYTF. In DNA, the CDR3 is TGCAGTGCTAGAGACAGGGGGAGCTACACCTTC. This chain uses TRBV20-1 with TRBJ1-2, with TRBD1 matching over 7 bases. Trimming at V came to 0 bases and at J to 9 bases, leaving 1 base not matched to a gene. CDR1 and CDR2 (germline): DFQATT, SNEGSKA (reference sequence). The CDR3 sequence is 11 residues long.

The rearrangement joins TRBV2 to TRBJ1-5; D may be TRBD1 (5 bases). Germline V gene sequence: CDR1 SNHLY, CDR2 FYNNEI. The length of the CDR3 is 14 residues. V lost 8 bases and J 5 bases, leaving 16 bases between the germline ends. The CDR3 loop is CASGAYNWDQPQHF. Here the CDR3 DNA reads TGTGCCAGCGGGGCCTACAATTGGGATCAGCCCCAGCATTTT.

The chain uses TRBV5-1 and TRBJ2-7, with a possible D match to TRBD1 (7 bases). In germline, CDR1 is SGHRS, CDR2 YFSETQ. The V and J ends lost 0 bases and 2 bases respectively, with 12 bases between them. The CDR3 totals 15 residues. CDR3 sequence (DNA): TGCGCCAGCAGCTTGGTGGAGGGGGCCGCCTACGAGCAGTACTTC. Translated, it gives CASSLVEGAAYEQYF. The full variable domain, rest sourced from reference TRBV5-1 and TRBJ2-7, is KAGVTQTPRYLIKTRGQQVTLSCSPISGHRSVSWYQQTPGQGLQFLFEYFSETQRNKGNFPGRFSGRQFSNSRSEMNVSTLELGDSALYLCASSLVEGAAYEQYFGPGTRLTVT.

The V gene is TRBV11-3, the J gene TRBJ2-3; TRBD1 might be the D (6 bases). Looked up from germline, CDR1 is SGHNT and CDR2 is YENEEA. V dropped 5 bases and J dropped 2 bases, with 14 bases sitting between them. This CDR3 has 15 amino acids. CDR3 loop: CASSQGILVTDTQYF. CDR3 coding DNA: TGTGCCAGCAGCCAGGGGATTTTGGTCACAGATACGCAGTATTTT.

The chain's CDR3 is CASSQDMGLGTEAFF. The DNA for the CDR3 is TGTGCCAGCAGCCAAGATATGGGATTGGGCACTGAAGCTTTCTTT. The chain joins TRBV4-2 to TRBJ1-1; D is undetermined. From germline, CDR1 is LGHNA and CDR2 YNFKEQ. The CDR3 runs 15 residues. V was cut by 0 bases and J by 4 bases, with 12 bases left in between.

The CDR3 protein is CASSEGFRGSGELFF. Written as DNA, the CDR3 is TGTGCCAGCAGTGAAGGTTTCAGGGGTTCCGGGGAGCTGTTTTTT. The chain employs TRBV6-1 and TRBJ2-2, with TRBD1 as a possible D gene (6 bases). This CDR3 contains 15 residues. Germline V gene sequence: CDR1 MNHNS, CDR2 SASEGT. V lost 1 base and J lost 6, with 12 bases in between.

The V call is TRBV28, the J call TRBJ2-5; D gene uncertain. The CDR3 contains 15 residues. The V gene's germline CDR1 is MDHEN and CDR2 SYDVKM. V was trimmed by 1 base and J by 3 bases, leaving 12 bases between them. CDR3 coding DNA: TGTGCCAGCAGTTTATTCCGGAATTGGAAAGAGACCCAGTACTTC. Its protein product is CASSLFRNWKETQYF.

The V and J genes are TRBV10-3 and TRBJ2-5, with 10 bases fitting TRBD2. The CDR3 length is 13 residues. After removal of 4 bases from V and 11 bases from J, the junction contained 7 bases not matched to a gene. CDR1 is ENHRY, CDR2 SYGVKD, per germline. As DNA, the CDR3 is TGTGCCATCAGTGGTGAGCGGGAGGGGGAGCAGTACTTC. It encodes CAISGEREGEQYF.

The chain employs TRBV7-9 and TRBJ2-5; 9 bases agree with TRBD2. Trimming removed 4 bases from V and 5 bases from J; junction bases left unmatched: 11. The CDR3 runs 16 residues. The V gene's germline CDR1 is SEHNR and CDR2 FQNEAQ (reference sequence). CDR3 region: CASSSLGGRAAETQYF. The CDR3 DNA sequence: TGTGCCAGCAGCTCTCTTGGCGGGAGGGCCGCGGAGACCCAGTACTTC.

This chain uses TRBV10-2 with TRBJ1-1, with a tentative D call TRBD1 (6 bases). Between the trimmed V and J ends, which lost 3 bases and 1 base, there was a span of 9 bases. This CDR3 has 14 amino acids. Germline V CDR1 and CDR2: WSHSY, SAAADI. CDR3 sequence: CASSEAGANTEAFF. CDR3 coding DNA: TGCGCCAGCAGTGAAGCAGGGGCGAACACTGAAGCTTTCTTT.

V usage is TRBV5-1 and J usage is TRBJ2-3; 10 bases fit TRBD2. Losses at the gene ends were 0 bases for V and 6 bases for J; bases not matched to a gene: 4. The germline V gene encodes CDR1 SGHRS and CDR2 YFSETQ. The CDR3 loop spans 15 amino acids. The chain's CDR3 is CASSLVASGSDTQYF. The CDR3, as DNA: TGCGCCAGCAGCTTGGTAGCTAGCGGGAGTGATACGCAGTATTTT. Full variable domain (rest looked up from reference TRBV5-1 and TRBJ2-3): KAGVTQTPRYLIKTRGQQVTLSCSPISGHRSVSWYQQTPGQGLQFLFEYFSETQRNKGNFPGRFSGRQFSNSRSEMNVSTLELGDSALYLCASSLVASGSDTQYFGPGTRLTVL.

In its sample, this clone was seen once. The chain is built from TRBV9 and TRBJ2-1; D ambiguous. This CDR3 spans 16 amino acids. With 3 bases removed from V and 4 bases from J, the gap between germline ends came to 17 bases. Germline V gives CDR1 SGDLS, CDR2 YYNGEE. CDR3 DNA sequence: TGTGCCAGCAGCGCGCTATCGGTGAGGAGTTACAATGAGCAGTTCTTC. Protein: CASSALSVRSYNEQFF.

The chain recombines TRBV2 with TRBJ1-2, with unresolved D. The CDR3 extends over 14 amino acids. Germline CDR1 is SNHLY and CDR2 is FYNNEI. V was trimmed by 0 bases and J by 4 bases, leaving 9 bases between them. DNA for the CDR3: TGTGCCAGCAGTGAAGCGCGGAGCAGCTATGGCTACACCTTC. Translated: CASSEARSSYGYTF.

This chain joins TRBV27 and TRBJ1-1; D perhaps matches TRBD1 (6 bases). This CDR3 has 15 residues. Per germline, CDR1 MNHEY and CDR2 SMNVEV (reference sequence). The V gene lost 3 bases and the J gene lost 4 bases, with 15 bases spanning the gap. The DNA of the CDR3 is TGTGCCAGCAGTTTTGTCGGGGGCTGGGGCACTGAAGCTTTCTTT. Protein: CASSFVGGWGTEAFF.

The chain carries TRBV4-1 and TRBJ2-7; D unclear. Germline values: CDR1 MGHRA, CDR2 YSYEKL. Between the trimmed V and J ends, which lost 1 base and 4 bases, there was a span of 5 bases. The CDR3 extends over 12 amino acids. CDR3 region: CASSQAGYEQYF. CDR3 DNA: TGCGCCAGCAGCCAAGCCGGATACGAGCAGTACTTC.

The chain joins TRBV14 to TRBJ1-2, with D perhaps matching TRBD1 (6 bases). The germline gives CDR1 SGHDN, CDR2 FVKESK. CDR3 length equals 16 residues. Trimming removed 4 bases at V and 4 bases at J, with 19 bases between. The CDR3 here is CASSPRFGGAVYGYTF. DNA for the CDR3: TGTGCCAGCAGCCCCCGTTTTGGGGGGGCTGTCTATGGCTACACCTTC.

The rearrangement joins TRBV7-3 to TRBJ2-3; 8 nucleotides line up with TRBD2. The germline V gene has CDR1 SGHTA and CDR2 FQGTGA. This CDR3 has 19 amino acids. J gave up 0 bases and V 5 bases, and 16 bases lay outside the gene matches. The CDR3 here is CASSPRRAAGAPSTDTQYF. As DNA, the CDR3 is TGTGCCAGCAGCCCCCGGCGCGCAGCGGGGGCGCCAAGCACAGATACGCAGTATTTT.

The chain employs TRBV7-8 and TRBJ2-6, with no clear D. CDR3 length: 12 amino acids. From germline, CDR1 is SGHVS and CDR2 FQNEAQ. The V gene lost 10 bases and the J gene lost 1 base, with 5 bases spanning the gap. CDR3 residues: CATKSGANVLTF. The CDR3 DNA reads TGTGCCACCAAATCTGGGGCCAACGTCCTGACTTTC. Together with reference TRBV7-8 and TRBJ2-6, the CDR3 gives the full variable domain: GAGVSQSPRYKVAKRGQDVALRCDPISGHVSLFWYQQALGQGPEFLTYFQNEAQLDKSGLPSDRFFAERPEGSVSTLKIQRTQQEDSAVYLCATKSGANVLTFGAGSRLTVL.

CDR3: CASSAPGDTQYF. As DNA, the CDR3 is TGTGCCAGCAGTGCCCCGGGAGATACGCAGTATTTT. The chain links TRBV27 to TRBJ2-3; D is unresolved. The V end lost 5 bases, the J end lost 5 bases, and 8 bases lay between the germline ends. CDR1 is MNHEY, CDR2 SMNVEV, per germline (reference sequence). The CDR3 loop spans 12 amino acids.